This T cell receptor beta chain was obtained from a study of tissue T cells after allogeneic stem cell transplantation. Overall study findings and caveats: Blood and spleen captured only part of the tissue TCR repertoire.

Germline V gives CDR1 MRHNA, CDR2 SNTAGT. The CDR3 covers 13 residues. Trimming took 3 bases from V and 7 from J, leaving 10 bases between them. This research-autopsy study prospectively enrolled adult allogeneic hematopoietic cell transplant recipients with steroid-refractory graft-versus-host disease. Sequenced by immunoSEQ multiplex PCR; TCRdb stores in-frame clones only, minus some. Found here are 2,900 or so clones, around 72% of them singletons; the top ten hold 15% to 20%. About this clone itself: Its antigen is unknown.

The sample was colon tissue, taken at autopsy. The sequence derives from a male patient older than 55 with steroid-refractory graft-versus-host disease after an allogeneic stem cell transplant. The graft donor may account for some of the T cells. The chain has TRBV6-4 and TRBJ1-5; a possible D gene is TRBD1 (5 bases). The CDR3 DNA reads TGTGCCAGCAGTGAAGGGGAAAGACAGCCCCAGCATTTT. This codes for CASSEGERQPQHF.